This T cell receptor beta chain derives from a study of patients and donors after allogeneic stem cell transplantation. Germline values: CDR1 DFQATT, CDR2 SNEGSKA (reference sequence). There are 14 residues in the CDR3. The trim removed 6 bases at V and 4 bases at J, leaving 6 bases unmatched. TCRdb re-analysed the RT-PCR reads in MiXCR, keeping a single row per CDR3 protein. The sample has 920,000 or so distinct CDR3 sequences; over 15% are singletons. This chain links TRBV20-1 with TRBJ2-3, with TRBD2 matching over 11 bases. The sequence was collected from a human donor who was either an allogeneic HSCT recipient or a stem cell or donor lymphocyte infusion donor (not recorded which). It is not recorded whose cells these are; they may come from a transplant donor. What was sequenced was blood, either unsorted or a sorted T cell fraction (not recorded which). This CDR3 is CSAGLAGIPDTQYF. As DNA, the CDR3 is TGCAGTGCAGGACTAGCGGGTATCCCAGATACGCAGTATTTT.